In its sample, the clone carrying this T cell receptor (beta chain) was seen a few times. Its target is not known. This entry comes from a study of blood T cells in healthy people across ages. As for the study in general: About one barcoded beta molecule was captured per two T cells (by template switching). General study findings and limits: A roughly linear age-dependent decrease characterized TCR beta diversity per million T cells.

The authors ran a second PCR of about 6 to 11 cycles using a sample-barcoded 5' primer and a J-beta primer mix. One entry per CDR3 protein results from TCRdb running MiXCR on the 5' RACE reads. The table lists around 800,000 distinct CDR3 sequences, around 43% of them singletons. This CDR3 is built from 14 residues. The germline V gene has CDR1 MNHEY and CDR2 SVGEGT. The V end lost 8 bases, the J end lost 5 bases, and 18 bases lay between the germline ends. The people who gave samples were healthy Caucasians from Russia, aged about 6 to 95. Each donor's blood draw was 8.5 to 10 milliliters of peripheral blood.

The sample comprised blood. The clonotype comes from a man aged 55 to 70 in good health. V gene TRBV6-2 or TRBV6-3 combines with J gene TRBJ2-5, with D possibly called TRBD1 or TRBD2 (5 bases each). The CDR3 DNA is TGTGCCAGCCGCTATGGGGGACCAGGGGAGACCCAGTACTTC. Amino acids: CASRYGGPGETQYF.